Listed here are 21 T cell receptor beta chains from one sample, sequenced in a study of response to subunit inactivated influenza vaccine. TCRdb reanalysed the RT-PCR reads using MiXCR and keeps one entry per CDR3 protein. The repertoire consists of 600,000 to 850,000 distinct CDR3 sequences, with 13% to 15% occurring once and the leading ten covering less than 8.5%. The sample consisted of PBMCs from blood, taken 14 to 15 days before vaccination. The receptors were gathered from a man aged 45-65 years who received an inactivated influenza vaccine.

This clonotype has just a few counts. The chain links TRBV5-1 to TRBJ2-1, with D perhaps assigned TRBD1 or TRBD2 (7 bases each). Trimming left V 0 bases short and J 2 bases short, with 12 bases between. The CDR3 is 16 residues long. CDR1 is SGHRS, CDR2 YFSETQ, per germline. This chain's CDR3 is CASSLEGGGAYNEQFF. Here the CDR3 DNA reads TGCGCCAGCAGCTTGGAGGGAGGGGGCGCCTACAATGAGCAGTTCTTC.

The chain combines TRBV7-9 with TRBJ2-7; D may be TRBD1 (6 bases). The CDR3 is made up of 15 amino acids. CDR1 is SEHNR and CDR2 is FQNEAQ in the germline V gene (reference sequence). The germline V and J ends were trimmed by 0 bases and 2 bases, with 11 bases remaining between them. The CDR3 region has the DNA TGTGCCAGCAGCTTAGCGCTACAGGGCGCCTACGAGCAGTACTTC. Amino acid sequence: CASSLALQGAYEQYF.

This clonotype was seen ten or more times. The V call is TRBV29-1, the J call TRBJ2-1; 8 bases are a match to TRBD1. The germline V gene encodes CDR1 SQVTM and CDR2 ANQGSEA. There are 15 residues in the CDR3. Trimming removed 3 bases from V and 7 bases from J; junction bases left unmatched: 11. CDR3 bases: TGCAGCGTTGAGGACAGGGTTTTTAAAGTAAATGAGCAGTTCTTC. It specifies CSVEDRVFKVNEQFF.

This clonotype was counted a few times. This chain connects TRBV2 to TRBJ2-2; D could derive from TRBD1 or TRBD2 (7 bases each). The CDR3 extends over 14 amino acids. Per germline, CDR1 SNHLY and CDR2 FYNNEI. Trimming left V 4 bases short and J 7 bases short, with 13 bases between. The DNA for the CDR3 is TGTGCCAGCAGTGCACAGGGGAGGGGCGGGGAGCTGTTTTTT. This sequence encodes CASSAQGRGGELFF.

This clonotype was observed a few times. The chain joins TRBV7-2 to TRBJ2-3, with 7 positions matching TRBD1. The germline V gene encodes CDR1 SGHTA and CDR2 FQGNSA. This CDR3 is built from 15 residues. J was trimmed by 2 bases and V by 5 bases; bases with no gene match: 7. The CDR3 coding sequence is TGTGCCAGCAGCCCCGACAGGGCCCTCACAGATACGCAGTATTTT. Its translation is CASSPDRALTDTQYF.

There are a few counts of this clonotype. The chain employs TRBV11-2 and TRBJ2-3, with a possible D match to TRBD1 (5 bases). The CDR3 contains 14 residues. Germline CDR1 is SGHAT and CDR2 is FQNNGV. Deletions cut 5 bases from V and 4 bases from J, with 13 bases between. The CDR3: CASSLTRGSDTQYF. CDR3 coding DNA: TGTGCCAGCAGCCTCACAAGGGGTTCAGATACGCAGTATTTT.

This clonotype was detected many times. The rearrangement links TRBV4-3 to TRBJ2-2; D might be TRBD1 or TRBD2, each matching 5 bases. The germline CDR1 and CDR2 sequences are LGHNA and YSLEER. The CDR3 sequence is 14 residues long. V lost 4 bases and J 9 bases, leaving 15 bases between the germline ends. The CDR3 is CASSRGTEHRELFF. CDR3 sequence (DNA): TGCGCCAGCAGCCGAGGGACCGAACACCGGGAGCTGTTTTTT.

The chain recombines TRBV12-3 or TRBV12-4 with TRBJ2-1, with 13 nucleotides matching TRBD2. The V and J ends lost 9 bases and 6 bases, in that order; junction bases with no gene match: 5. This CDR3 is built from 14 residues. In nucleotides, the CDR3 is TGTGCCAGTACCGGGACTAGCGGGATCAATGAGCAGTTCTTC. Protein product: CASTGTSGINEQFF.

The chain links TRBV27 to TRBJ1-2; no clear D gene. Per the germline V gene, CDR1 is MNHEY and CDR2 is SMNVEV (reference sequence). V was cut by 0 bases and J by 4 bases, with 9 bases left in between. CDR3 length: 14 amino acids. As DNA, the CDR3 is TGTGCCAGCAGTTTATCTCCCGTAAGCTATGGCTACACCTTC. Its protein is CASSLSPVSYGYTF.

This chain links TRBV20-1 with TRBJ2-5; unclear D gene. CDR3 length: 15 residues. Deletions cut 6 bases from V and 1 base from J, with 18 bases between. Germline V lookup: CDR1 DFQATT, CDR2 SNEGSKA (reference sequence). The CDR3 region has the DNA TGCAGTGCAAAAACTTTAAGAGTCCCCCAAGAGACCCAGTACTTC. Protein sequence: CSAKTLRVPQETQYF.

A few counts support this clonotype. The chain employs TRBV4-3 and TRBJ2-7, with D maybe TRBD1 (6 bases). The V and J ends lost 3 bases and 0 bases respectively, with 12 bases between them. The CDR3 covers 15 residues. Germline CDR1 reads LGHNA; CDR2 reads YSLEER. CDR3 sequence reads: CASSQLGTPSYEQYF. The CDR3 coding sequence is TGCGCCAGCAGCCAGCTGGGGACACCCTCCTACGAGCAGTACTTC.

This chain joins TRBV5-1 and TRBJ2-2; 7 nucleotides align to TRBD1. J lost 3 bases, V lost 3 bases, and 5 bases had no gene match. From germline, CDR1 is SGHRS and CDR2 YFSETQ. CDR3 length: 15 amino acids. The CDR3 loop reads CASSSQGRYTGELFF. CDR3 coding DNA: TGCGCCAGCAGCTCACAGGGGCGATACACCGGGGAGCTGTTTTTT.

As concerns this clonotype: A junction boundary mismatches the germline segment, possibly from a read error. CDR3 DNA sequence: TGCGCCAGCAGCCCCCAGAGCAGTCAGCCCCAGCATTTT. Translating it yields CASSPQSSQPQHF. The J gene is TRBJ1-5, the V gene TRBV4-3; D is ambiguous. The CDR3 is 13 amino acids. Germline V gives CDR1 LGHNA, CDR2 YSLEER.

This clonotype was seen at least ten times. This chain links TRBV5-5 with TRBJ1-1; D may be TRBD1 (5 bases). Trimming pared 2 bases from V and 8 bases from J, leaving 16 bases between. CDR1 is SGHKS and CDR2 is YYEKEE in the germline V gene (reference sequence). The CDR3 length is 14 residues. This chain's CDR3 is CASSFQTVPPEAFF. CDR3 bases: TGTGCCAGCAGCTTCCAGACAGTCCCCCCCGAAGCTTTCTTT. Complete variable domain (other parts from reference TRBV5-5 and TRBJ1-1): DAGVTQSPTHLIKTRGQQVTLRCSPISGHKSVSWYQQVLGQGPQFIFQYYEKEERGRGNFPDRFSARQFPNYSSELNVNALLLGDSALYLCASSFQTVPPEAFFGQGTRLTVV.

The chain joins TRBV2 to TRBJ1-1; perhaps TRBD1 as D (6 bases). V lost 6 bases to trimming and J lost 1 base, with 15 bases between them. CDR1 and CDR2 (germline): SNHLY, FYNNEI. The CDR3 is made up of 15 amino acids. The CDR3 here is CASRSEGTKNTEAFF. The CDR3 DNA is TGTGCCAGCAGATCTGAGGGGACAAAGAACACTGAAGCTTTCTTT.

The sample holds a few counts of this clonotype. V is TRBV7-2 and J is TRBJ2-3; 9 bases are shared with TRBD2. V dropped 4 bases and J dropped 7; count of bases not matched to a gene: 15. Germline V gene sequence: CDR1 SGHTA, CDR2 FQGNSA. The CDR3 is 17 amino acids. The CDR3 reads CASSSLAGTIYANTQYF. The CDR3 coding sequence is TGTGCCAGCAGCTCCCTAGCGGGAACCATCTACGCCAATACGCAGTATTTT. Variable domain in full (rest from reference TRBV7-2 and TRBJ2-3): GAGVSQSPSNKVTEKGKDVELRCDPISGHTALYWYRQSLGQGLEFLIYFQGNSAPDKSGLPSDRFSAERTGGSVSTLTIQRTQQEDSAVYLCASSSLAGTIYANTQYFGPGTRLTVL.

This clonotype was detected only a few times. This sequence joins TRBV20-1 and TRBJ2-1, with D possibly matching TRBD1 (6 bases). Germline lookup yields CDR1 DFQATT and CDR2 SNEGSKA (reference sequence). V was clipped by 2 bases and J by 3 bases, with 11 bases between them. The CDR3 contains 14 residues. CDR3 coding DNA: TGCAGTGCTAGAAACCGGGACAACTACAATGAGCAGTTCTTC. It translates to CSARNRDNYNEQFF.

Here the CDR3 reads CASRWRAGNQPQHF. CDR3 sequence (DNA): TGTGCCAGCCGTTGGCGGGCGGGCAATCAGCCCCAGCATTTT. The chain couples TRBV19 to TRBJ1-5; D gene ambiguous. V was shortened by 9 bases and J by 2 bases, with 14 bases between the two germline ends. This CDR3 has 14 amino acids. CDR1 is LNHDA and CDR2 is SQIVND in the germline V gene (reference sequence).

CDR3 coding DNA: TGTGCCAGGATTGTATTGGCCTACGAGCAGTACTTC. It translates to CARIVLAYEQYF. The chain carries TRBV21-1 and TRBJ2-7. TRBV21-1 is annotated as a pseudogene. CDR3 length: 12 residues.

This clonotype was picked up many times. This chain joins TRBV6-2 or TRBV6-3 and TRBJ2-1; D gene uncertain. CDR1 is MNHEY and CDR2 is SVGEGT in the germline V gene. V dropped 4 bases and J dropped 0 bases, with 10 bases sitting between them. The CDR3 sequence is 15 residues long. The CDR3 region is CASSWYRLSYNEQFF. CDR3 coding DNA: TGTGCCAGCAGTTGGTACAGACTCTCCTACAATGAGCAGTTCTTC.

This clonotype came up a few times. The gene calls are TRBV2 and TRBJ2-7; TRBD1 might be the D (5 bases). Germline lookup yields CDR1 SNHLY and CDR2 FYNNEI. The V end was cut by 6 bases, the J end by 5 bases, with 17 bases between. This CDR3 comprises 14 residues. The CDR3: CASRQDNPSDEQYF. DNA of the CDR3: TGTGCCAGCAGGCAGGACAACCCTTCTGACGAGCAGTACTTC. The full variable domain, rest sourced from reference TRBV2 and TRBJ2-7, is EPEVTQTPSHQVTQMGQEVILRCVPISNHLYFYWYRQILGQKVEFLVSFYNNEISEKSEIFDDQFSVERPDGSNFTLKIRSTKLEDSAMYFCASRQDNPSDEQYFGPGTRLTVT.